The rows below give T cell receptor beta chains drawn from one sample of a study of EBV T-cell therapy then PD-1 blockade in nasopharyngeal carcinoma. These TCRs' antigens remain unknown. The method was immunoSEQ multiplex PCR; TCRdb's version includes in-frame clones alone and lacks a portion of them. The sample carries about 23,000 clones, approximately 80% recorded once. The starting material was CD8+ T cells from blood, obtained at roughly day 61 from a patient whose treatment included autologous EBV-specific T cells and nivolumab. Receptor source: a man between 40 and 49 years old with nasopharyngeal carcinoma. The CDR3 runs from the conserved cysteine through the conserved F or W. A D gene is named only where the DNA matches it firmly. Size tells how often a clone was seen (once, few, many) or the class of an expanded clone, and some rows leave it out.

TRBJ1-3 NA TRBV6-1 18 NA TGTGCCAGCAGTGTCTGGGGGTTCGGCCCGAGCTCTGGAAACACCATATATTTT CASSVWGFGPSSGNTIYF
TRBJ1-5 NA TRBV19 17 TRBD1 TGTGCCAGTAGTATACTGGACAGGGACTATAGCAATCAGCCCCAGCATTTT CASSILDRDYSNQPQHF
TRBJ2-2 NA TRBV4-2 17 TRBD1 TGTGCCAGCAGCCAAACCAACAGGGGAAGAGGCACCGGGGAGCTGTTTTTT CASSQTNRGRGTGELFF
TRBJ2-7 NA TRBV2 16 TRBD1 TGTGCCAGCAGTGAGGAGGACAGGGTGGATAACTACGAGCAGTACTTC CASSEEDRVDNYEQYF
TRBJ2-5 NA TRBV24-1 13 NA TGTGCCACTCAGGGGACGGCAAAAGAGACCCAGTACTTC CATQGTAKETQYF
TRBJ1-2 once TRBV9 14 NA TGTGCCAGCAGCCCCGGCGGTCGGGGGTGGGGCTACACCTTC CASSPGGRGWGYTF
TRBJ1-6 NA TRBV5-6 13 NA TGTGCCAGCAGCATACAGGGAAATTCACCCCTCCACTTT CASSIQGNSPLHF
TRBJ2-2 NA TRBV5-6 18 TRBD1 TGTGCCAGCAGCTCCGATGTGTGGGACAGGGCAAACACCGGGGAGCTGTTTTTT CASSSDVWDRANTGELFF
TRBJ1-1 few TRBV7-8 17 NA TGTGCCAGCAGCTCGAAGGGTCTAGTTCTGGCGGACACTGAAGCTTTCTTT CASSSKGLVLADTEAFF
TRBJ1-2 NA TRBV10-3 15 NA TGTGCCATCAGTGAGTACCAGGGGACGAGTGACGGCTACACCTTC CAISEYQGTSDGYTF
TRBJ2-6 NA TRBV6-4 14 NA TGTGCCAGCAGTGACTCGACTGGGGCCAACGTCCTGACTTTC CASSDSTGANVLTF
TRBJ2-7 NA TRBV27 14 TRBD1 TGTGCCAGCAGTTTGGGGACAGGGTCCTACGAGCAGTACTTC CASSLGTGSYEQYF
TRBJ2-1 NA TRBV12-3/TRBV12-4 11 NA TGTGCCAGCAGCAACAGTAATGAGCAGTTCTTC CASSNSNEQFF
TRBJ1-5 NA TRBV2 16 TRBD1 TGTGCCAGCAGTGAAGCGCTGGGCAGGGGGCGACAGCCCCAGCATTTT CASSEALGRGRQPQHF
TRBJ2-7 NA TRBV4-3 13 NA TGCGCCAGCAGCCAAGAGGCCTATTACGAGCAGTACTTC CASSQEAYYEQYF
TRBJ2-3 NA TRBV2 15 NA TGTGCCAGCTCAGAGCTGACTACTAGCACAGATACGCAGTATTTT CASSELTTSTDTQYF
TRBJ2-5 NA TRBV4-2 11 NA TGTGCCAGCAGCCAAGATGACGTCCTTTACTTC CASSQDDVLYF
TRBJ1-1 NA TRBV30 13 NA TGTGCCTGGAGTAAGGGGGGGGGAACTGAAGCTTTCTTT CAWSKGGGTEAFF
TRBJ2-1 NA TRBV24-1 13 NA TGTGCCACCAGTGAGAATGGGGGGACCCATCTGTTCTTC CATSENGGTHLFF
TRBJ1-5 few TRBV7-8 15 NA TGTGCCAGCAGCACAGGGTTCGGTAGCAATCAGCCCCAGCATTTT CASSTGFGSNQPQHF
TRBJ2-7 NA TRBV4-3 14 TRBD1 TGCGCCAGCAGCCGCGGACAGGGACGGTACGAGCAGTACTTC CASSRGQGRYEQYF
TRBJ2-7 once TRBV4-3 14 TRBD1 TGCGCCAGCAGCCAAGTAGGGGGCGGGTACGGGCAGTACTTC CASSQVGGGYGQYF
TRBJ2-5 NA TRBV5-6 16 TRBD2 TGTGCCAGCAGCCCGGAGGCTAGCGGGGGGGGAGAGACCCAGTACTTC CASSPEASGGGETQYF
TRBJ2-7 NA TRBV4-2 16 TRBD1 TGTGCCAGCAGCCAAGATCTGGGGGACAGCTCTACGGAGCAGTACTTC CASSQDLGDSSTEQYF
TRBJ2-5 NA TRBV27 12 NA TGTGCCAGCAGTTTACCCCAAGAGACCCAGTACTTC CASSLPQETQYF
TRBJ1-5 NA TRBV7-5 17 NA TGTGTCAGAAGCTCGCGCGGGGGGGCGACGGCCAATCAGCCCCAGCATTTT CVRSSRGGATANQPQHF
TRBJ2-7 NA TRBV27 12 NA TGTGCCACTTACAGCAGCTCCTACGAGCAGTACTTC CATYSSSYEQYF
TRBJ1-1 NA TRBV7-6 15 TRBD1 TGTGCCAGCAGCCCCAGGACAGGGACTACCACTGAAGCTTTCTTT CASSPRTGTTTEAFF
TRBJ2-5 NA TRBV3-1/TRBV3-2 13 NA TGTGCCAGCAGCCCTTCCGTGGAAGAGACCCAGTACTTC CASSPSVEETQYF
TRBJ2-7 NA TRBV5-5 17 TRBD2 TGTGCCAGCAGCCCGGGACTAGCGGGGGCTGGGGGCCCCGAGCAGTACTTC CASSPGLAGAGGPEQYF
TRBJ2-1 NA TRBV7-9 15 TRBD2 TGTGCCAGCAGCTTAGTAGCGGGGGGTCTCAATGAGCAGTTCTTC CASSLVAGGLNEQFF
TRBJ2-7 NA TRBV4-1 15 TRBD1 TGCGCCAGCAGCCAGTCGGGACAGGGGGACTACGAGCAGTACTTC CASSQSGQGDYEQYF
TRBJ2-3 NA TRBV5-6 16 TRBD2 TGTGCCAGCAGCCTAACCAGCGGGGGGTACCTAGATACGCAGTATTTT CASSLTSGGYLDTQYF
TRBJ2-1 NA TRBV27 15 NA TGTGCCAGCAGTTTGAGGCGGTTTTTGGGAAATGAGCAGTTCTTC CASSLRRFLGNEQFF
TRBJ1-4 NA TRBV28 15 NA TGTGCCAGCAGTCTTCAAGATACGACTAATGAAAAACTGTTTTTT CASSLQDTTNEKLFF
TRBJ1-4 NA TRBV15 17 TRBD1 TGTGCCACCAGCAGATTGGATTGGACAGGGTTCAATGAAAAACTGTTTTTT CATSRLDWTGFNEKLFF
TRBJ1-6 NA TRBV4-1 17 NA TGCGCCAGCAGCCAAGGGGGGGTCTGGGAATATAATTCACCCCTCCACTTT CASSQGGVWEYNSPLHF
TRBJ1-5 NA TRBV4-1 13 NA TGCGCCAGCAGCCAAGGGGGCCCATCAGCCCAGCATTTT CASSQGGPSAQHF
TRBJ2-7 NA TRBV9 14 NA TGTGCCAGCAGCGCCAGTGACTTGTTAGAGGAGCAGTACTTC CASSASDLLEEQYF
TRBJ2-1 NA TRBV4-3 16 TRBD2 TGCGCCAGCAGCCAAGAACCAGCGGGGGGTTACAATGAGCAGTTCTTC CASSQEPAGGYNEQFF
TRBJ2-1 NA TRBV7-3 15 NA TGTGCCAGCAGCTTAACCCAGCGGGCGGACAATGAGCAGTTCTTC CASSLTQRADNEQFF
TRBJ2-1 NA TRBV6-4 14 NA TGTGCCAGCTCCCCAAACGGGGGAGTGAATGAGCAGTTCTTC CASSPNGGVNEQFF
TRBJ2-1 NA TRBV4-3 17 NA TGCGCCAGCAGCCCAGGGAGGACTATGAGCTCCTACAATGAGCAGTTCTTC CASSPGRTMSSYNEQFF
TRBJ2-7 NA TRBV4-3 14 TRBD1 TGCGCCAGCAGTCTTGGACAGGGGTCGTACGAGCAGTACTTC CASSLGQGSYEQYF
TRBJ2-1 NA TRBV2 17 NA TGTGCCAGCAGTCCGCGGGAACGGACCATCTACTACAATGAGCAGTTCTTC CASSPRERTIYYNEQFF
TRBJ2-7 once TRBV4-3 15 NA TGCGCCAGCAGCCCTTCGAGGATAGAGGCTTACGAGCAGTACTTC CASSPSRIEAYEQYF
TRBJ2-4 NA TRBV5-1 15 TRBD1 TGCGCCAGCAGCCTCCAGGGACAGGGAAAAAACATTCAGTACTTC CASSLQGQGKNIQYF
TRBJ1-2 few TRBV7-9 13 NA TGTGCCAGCACCTTAGGACGGATCTATGGCTACACCTTC CASTLGRIYGYTF
TRBJ1-4 NA TRBV6-5 15 TRBD1 TGTGCCAGCAGTTTCGGGACAGGGAGTAATGAAAAACTGTTTTTT CASSFGTGSNEKLFF